These T cell receptor beta chains were read from a single sample in a study of beta chain features in type 1 diabetes. TCRdb keeps only in-frame clones here, not all; method: immunoSEQ multiplex PCR. The data hold about 340,000 clones, with roughly 14% observed a single time. The sequenced sample was naive CD4+ T cells from blood. The source of these receptors is a woman aged 18-29 years with type 1 diabetes. Both conserved end residues are part of each CDR3. Each record gives: J gene, V gene, D gene, clone size, CDR3 protein, CDR3 DNA. The D gene is left open where the match is weak. Clone size is stated in some rows and not others, as once, few, many or a class when expanded.

J gene: TRBJ2-6
V gene: TRBV11-3
D gene: .
clone size: few
CDR3 protein: CASSTDHSGANVLTF
CDR3 DNA: TGTGCCAGCAGCACAGATCACTCTGGGGCCAACGTCCTGACTTTC

J gene: TRBJ2-1
V gene: TRBV7-2
D gene: .
clone size: .
CDR3 protein: CASSLRQVLGEQFF
CDR3 DNA: TGTGCCAGCAGCTTACGACAGGTTCTCGGTGAGCAGTTCTTC

J gene: TRBJ1-5
V gene: TRBV10-1
D gene: .
clone size: .
CDR3 protein: CASSKVAGAAQHF
CDR3 DNA: TGCGCCAGCAGTAAGGTCGCGGGGGCAGCCCAGCATTTT

J gene: TRBJ2-3
V gene: TRBV11-2
D gene: .
clone size: few
CDR3 protein: CASSLQRSTDTQYF
CDR3 DNA: TGTGCCAGCAGCTTACAGAGGAGCACAGATACGCAGTATTTT

J gene: TRBJ2-3
V gene: TRBV15
D gene: TRBD2
clone size: few
CDR3 protein: CATKRESTDTQYF
CDR3 DNA: TGTGCCACCAAGCGGGAGAGTACAGATACGCAGTATTTT

J gene: TRBJ2-2
V gene: TRBV4-1
D gene: .
clone size: few
CDR3 protein: CASSLLGTAGPGELFF
CDR3 DNA: TGCGCCAGCAGCCTCTTGGGGACTGCAGGTCCCGGGGAGCTGTTTTTT

J gene: TRBJ2-7
V gene: TRBV2
D gene: .
clone size: few
CDR3 protein: CASSAGGLPYEQYF
CDR3 DNA: TGTGCCAGCAGTGCCGGGGGTCTACCCTACGAGCAGTACTTC

J gene: TRBJ2-3
V gene: TRBV5-1
D gene: .
clone size: few
CDR3 protein: CASSLWERDTQYF
CDR3 DNA: TGCGCCAGCAGCCTTTGGGAGCGGGATACGCAGTATTTT

J gene: TRBJ1-5
V gene: TRBV6-6
D gene: .
clone size: .
CDR3 protein: CASSPKGGFNQPQHF
CDR3 DNA: TGTGCCAGCAGTCCTAAGGGAGGGTTCAATCAGCCCCAGCATTTT

J gene: TRBJ2-1
V gene: TRBV7-9
D gene: TRBD2
clone size: few
CDR3 protein: CASSLGTSEFYNEQFF
CDR3 DNA: TGTGCCAGCAGCTTAGGGACTAGCGAGTTCTACAATGAGCAGTTCTTC

J gene: TRBJ2-3
V gene: TRBV5-1
D gene: TRBD2
clone size: .
CDR3 protein: CASSLGSSGSTDTQYF
CDR3 DNA: TGCGCCAGCAGCTTGGGGTCTAGCGGGAGCACAGATACGCAGTATTTT

J gene: TRBJ1-5
V gene: TRBV30
D gene: .
clone size: .
CDR3 protein: CAWSVRGGTSNQPQHF
CDR3 DNA: TGTGCCTGGAGTGTACGGGGGGGCACAAGCAATCAGCCCCAGCATTTT

J gene: TRBJ1-1
V gene: TRBV30
D gene: .
clone size: few
CDR3 protein: CAWRIRGTEAFF
CDR3 DNA: TGTGCCTGGAGAATCAGAGGCACTGAAGCTTTCTTT

J gene: TRBJ2-5
V gene: TRBV28
D gene: TRBD1
clone size: few
CDR3 protein: CASSLGSGTGAQETQYF
CDR3 DNA: TGTGCCAGCAGTTTGGGGTCCGGGACAGGGGCACAAGAGACCCAGTACTTC

J gene: TRBJ1-1
V gene: TRBV4-1
D gene: TRBD1
clone size: few
CDR3 protein: CASSQPDRGYTEAFF
CDR3 DNA: TGCGCCAGCAGCCAACCCGACAGGGGATACACTGAAGCTTTCTTT

J gene: TRBJ2-5
V gene: TRBV5-1
D gene: TRBD1
clone size: few
CDR3 protein: CASSETGNQETQYF
CDR3 DNA: TGCGCCAGCAGCGAGACAGGGAACCAAGAGACCCAGTACTTC

J gene: TRBJ2-5
V gene: TRBV11-3
D gene: TRBD2
clone size: .
CDR3 protein: CASSLIYGLEGTQYF
CDR3 DNA: TGTGCCAGCAGCTTAATCTACGGACTAGAGGGGACCCAGTACTTC

J gene: TRBJ2-1
V gene: TRBV19
D gene: TRBD1
clone size: .
CDR3 protein: CASSRQGWGNEQFF
CDR3 DNA: TGTGCCAGTAGTAGACAGGGTTGGGGAAATGAGCAGTTCTTC

J gene: TRBJ2-2
V gene: TRBV2
D gene: .
clone size: few
CDR3 protein: CASTEQSPGELFF
CDR3 DNA: TGTGCCAGCACAGAACAGAGCCCGGGGGAGCTGTTTTTT

J gene: TRBJ2-2
V gene: TRBV4-3
D gene: TRBD2
clone size: .
CDR3 protein: CASSLGLAGGYTGELFF
CDR3 DNA: TGCGCCAGCAGCCTCGGTCTAGCGGGAGGGTACACCGGGGAGCTGTTTTTT

J gene: TRBJ2-1
V gene: TRBV7-2
D gene: .
clone size: .
CDR3 protein: CASSLAWSGSRNEQFF
CDR3 DNA: TGTGCCAGCAGCTTAGCCTGGTCGGGATCCCGGAATGAGCAGTTCTTC

J gene: TRBJ2-3
V gene: TRBV7-9
D gene: .
clone size: few
CDR3 protein: CASSLDQGGDTQYF
CDR3 DNA: TGTGCCAGCAGCTTAGATCAGGGTGGGGATACGCAGTATTTT

J gene: TRBJ2-7
V gene: TRBV5-1
D gene: TRBD2
clone size: few
CDR3 protein: CASSLSLAGGEQYF
CDR3 DNA: TGCGCCAGCAGCTTGAGTCTAGCGGGAGGCGAGCAGTACTTC

J gene: TRBJ2-7
V gene: TRBV5-1
D gene: .
clone size: few
CDR3 protein: CASSLRGDEQYF
CDR3 DNA: TGCGCCAGCAGCTTGCGGGGAGACGAGCAGTACTTC

J gene: TRBJ2-2
V gene: TRBV9
D gene: TRBD2
clone size: .
CDR3 protein: CASSVEGLAGTGELFF
CDR3 DNA: TGTGCCAGCAGCGTAGAGGGACTAGCGGGAACTGGGGAGCTGTTTTTT

J gene: TRBJ2-2
V gene: TRBV5-4
D gene: TRBD1
clone size: few
CDR3 protein: CASQRQGAGGELFF
CDR3 DNA: TGTGCCAGCCAGAGACAGGGGGCGGGCGGGGAGCTGTTTTTT

J gene: TRBJ1-1
V gene: TRBV7-9
D gene: .
clone size: few
CDR3 protein: CASSFEEAFF
CDR3 DNA: TGTGCCAGCAGCTTCGAGGAAGCTTTCTTT

J gene: TRBJ1-2
V gene: TRBV28
D gene: .
clone size: .
CDR3 protein: CASSFSDSYGYTF
CDR3 DNA: TGTGCCAGCAGTTTTTCAGACAGCTATGGCTACACCTTC

J gene: TRBJ1-5
V gene: TRBV18
D gene: .
clone size: .
CDR3 protein: CASSPLYSNQPQHF
CDR3 DNA: TGTGCCAGCTCACCGCTATATAGCAATCAGCCCCAGCATTTT

J gene: TRBJ1-1
V gene: TRBV19
D gene: .
clone size: few
CDR3 protein: CASSQISQTEAFF
CDR3 DNA: TGTGCCAGTAGTCAAATATCACAGACTGAAGCTTTCTTT

J gene: TRBJ2-7
V gene: TRBV5-1
D gene: .
clone size: .
CDR3 protein: CASSLGDRRIEVYEQYF
CDR3 DNA: TGCGCCAGCAGCTTGGGAGACAGAAGGATTGAGGTCTACGAGCAGTACTTC

J gene: TRBJ1-1
V gene: TRBV18
D gene: .
clone size: .
CDR3 protein: CASSPLGPKNTEAFF
CDR3 DNA: TGTGCCAGCTCACCGCTAGGCCCGAAAAACACTGAAGCTTTCTTT

J gene: TRBJ1-4
V gene: TRBV28
D gene: TRBD1
clone size: few
CDR3 protein: CASSPTGVDEKLFF
CDR3 DNA: TGTGCCAGCAGTCCGACAGGGGTGGACGAAAAACTGTTTTTT

J gene: TRBJ1-4
V gene: TRBV7-2
D gene: TRBD1
clone size: few
CDR3 protein: CASSSDRGNEKLFF
CDR3 DNA: TGTGCCAGCAGCTCGGACAGGGGGAATGAAAAACTGTTTTTT

J gene: TRBJ2-5
V gene: TRBV5-4
D gene: .
clone size: .
CDR3 protein: CASSLTSSSYQETQYF
CDR3 DNA: TGTGCCAGCAGCTTGACTAGCTCGTCGTACCAAGAGACCCAGTACTTC

J gene: TRBJ2-6
V gene: TRBV19
D gene: .
clone size: .
CDR3 protein: CASSYRATGANVLTF
CDR3 DNA: TGTGCCAGTAGTTACAGGGCTACTGGGGCCAACGTCCTGACTTTC

J gene: TRBJ2-1
V gene: TRBV28
D gene: TRBD1
clone size: .
CDR3 protein: CASSRGGTGTNEQFF
CDR3 DNA: TGTGCCAGCAGTCGAGGAGGGACAGGAACCAATGAGCAGTTCTTC

J gene: TRBJ1-2
V gene: TRBV28
D gene: .
clone size: few
CDR3 protein: CAIGRDYGYTF
CDR3 DNA: TGTGCCATCGGGAGGGACTATGGCTACACCTTC

J gene: TRBJ2-2
V gene: TRBV28
D gene: .
clone size: .
CDR3 protein: CASSSTGKNFGELFF
CDR3 DNA: TGTGCCAGCAGTTCCACAGGGAAAAACTTCGGGGAGCTGTTTTTT

J gene: TRBJ2-5
V gene: TRBV19
D gene: TRBD2
clone size: .
CDR3 protein: CASRASGVQETQYF
CDR3 DNA: TGTGCCAGTAGGGCTAGCGGGGTACAAGAGACCCAGTACTTC

J gene: TRBJ1-5
V gene: TRBV30
D gene: TRBD1
clone size: .
CDR3 protein: CAWSPGTVSNQPQHF
CDR3 DNA: TGTGCCTGGAGCCCCGGGACAGTTAGCAATCAGCCCCAGCATTTT

J gene: TRBJ2-1
V gene: TRBV2
D gene: .
clone size: .
CDR3 protein: CASSLTWSSYNEQFF
CDR3 DNA: TGTGCCAGCAGCCTTACTTGGAGCTCCTACAATGAGCAGTTCTTC

J gene: TRBJ2-7
V gene: TRBV27
D gene: TRBD1
clone size: few
CDR3 protein: CASSLRRGQGYEQYF
CDR3 DNA: TGTGCCAGCAGTCTCCGACGGGGACAGGGTTACGAGCAGTACTTC

J gene: TRBJ2-7
V gene: TRBV15
D gene: .
clone size: .
CDR3 protein: CATSRDREYEQYF
CDR3 DNA: TGTGCCACCAGCAGAGATAGGGAGTACGAGCAGTACTTC

J gene: TRBJ2-5
V gene: TRBV30
D gene: .
clone size: few
CDR3 protein: CAWTRTEETQYF
CDR3 DNA: TGTGCCTGGACCCGGACAGAAGAGACCCAGTACTTC

J gene: TRBJ1-5
V gene: TRBV10-3
D gene: TRBD1
clone size: few
CDR3 protein: CAISEGQGAGQPQHF
CDR3 DNA: TGTGCCATCAGTGAGGGACAGGGGGCGGGTCAGCCCCAGCATTTT

J gene: TRBJ2-5
V gene: TRBV11-2
D gene: TRBD1
clone size: .
CDR3 protein: CASTPPSWTGGRETQYF
CDR3 DNA: TGTGCCAGCACCCCCCCGTCGTGGACAGGGGGCCGGGAGACCCAGTACTTC

J gene: TRBJ2-7
V gene: TRBV19
D gene: TRBD2
clone size: few
CDR3 protein: CASSIEAGAVYEQYF
CDR3 DNA: TGTGCCAGTAGTATAGAAGCGGGAGCCGTCTACGAGCAGTACTTC

J gene: TRBJ2-7
V gene: TRBV5-6
D gene: .
clone size: few
CDR3 protein: CASNRRERVREQYF
CDR3 DNA: TGTGCCAGCAACCGGCGGGAAAGGGTACGCGAGCAGTACTTC

J gene: TRBJ1-1
V gene: TRBV5-1
D gene: .
clone size: .
CDR3 protein: CASSLGESRGTEAFF
CDR3 DNA: TGCGCCAGCAGCTTGGGAGAGTCCCGGGGCACTGAAGCTTTCTTT

J gene: TRBJ2-5
V gene: TRBV5-6
D gene: .
clone size: .
CDR3 protein: CASSLVEETQYF
CDR3 DNA: TGTGCCAGCAGCTTGGTTGAGGAGACCCAGTACTTC

J gene: TRBJ1-2
V gene: TRBV15
D gene: TRBD1
clone size: .
CDR3 protein: CATSSDSGGYGYTF
CDR3 DNA: TGTGCCACCAGCAGTGATTCAGGGGGATATGGCTACACCTTC

J gene: TRBJ1-2
V gene: TRBV7-2
D gene: .
clone size: few
CDR3 protein: CASSLDQNYGYTF
CDR3 DNA: TGTGCCAGCAGCTTAGATCAGAACTATGGCTACACCTTC

J gene: TRBJ2-7
V gene: TRBV7-9
D gene: TRBD2
clone size: many
CDR3 protein: CASSLGGGAGSYEQYF
CDR3 DNA: TGTGCCAGCAGCTTAGGGGGCGGAGCGGGGTCCTACGAGCAGTACTTC